The text below deals with one T cell receptor (beta chain). Profiled with immunoSEQ multiplex PCR; TCRdb holds only in-frame clones, not every one. The sample comprises 150,000 to 200,000 clones, 85% to 95% of which are singletons, and 3.5% to 5% rests with the top ten. The germline V gene encodes CDR1 SGDLS and CDR2 YYNGEE. V was pared by 3 bases and J by 1 base, with 6 bases of the junction left unmatched. The CDR3 spans 16 residues. This entry comes from a study of blood T cell repertoires in COVID-19. As for the study in general: PBMCs, B-cell-depleted T cells, or T cells provided the cDNA or gDNA that made up the material.

The genes are TRBV9 and TRBJ2-3; 9 bases map to TRBD2. This receptor was identified in a woman between 50 and 59 years old with acute or convalescent COVID-19. The material sequenced was peripheral blood. The chain's CDR3 is CASSDKRGAGTDTQYF. CDR3 in DNA: TGTGCCAGCAGCGATAAGCGGGGGGCAGGCACAGATACGCAGTATTTT.